Listed here are 6 T cell receptor beta chains from one sample, sequenced in a study of blood T cell repertoires in COVID-19. Data came from immunoSEQ multiplex PCR; TCRdb stores just in-frame clones and leaves some out. The sample has 100,000 to 150,000 clones, about 88% seen once. The sample comprised PBMCs or T cells enriched from blood (not recorded which). These receptor sequences come from a woman aged 45-59 years who had recovered from COVID-19.

The chain couples TRBV4-1 to TRBJ1-1; 10 bases map to TRBD1. Trimming took 6 bases from V and 4 from J; bases not matched to a gene: 2. Germline assignment: CDR1 MGHRA and CDR2 YSYEKL. CDR3 length: 13 amino acids. The CDR3 is CASRRTGGTEAFF. In nucleotides, the CDR3 is TGCGCCAGCAGACGGACAGGGGGCACTGAAGCTTTCTTT.

The chain is built from TRBV6-5 and TRBJ1-5; TRBD1 is a possible D gene (5 bases). The germline V gene has CDR1 MNHEY and CDR2 SVGAGI. The CDR3 extends over 13 amino acids. V shed 8 bases and J shed 2 bases, with 10 bases lying between them. The chain's CDR3 is CASSGWGNQPQHF. The CDR3 nucleotides are TGTGCCAGCTCAGGGTGGGGCAATCAGCCCCAGCATTTT.

CDR3 bases: TGTGCCAGCAGCAAGACTAGCGGGGGCTGGGAGACCCAGTACTTC. Translation: CASSKTSGGWETQYF. The chain is built from TRBV7-2 and TRBJ2-5, with 12 bases lining up with TRBD2. Germline values: CDR1 SGHTA, CDR2 FQGNSA. V dropped 5 bases and J dropped 5; count of bases not matched to a gene: 6. This CDR3 spans 15 amino acids.

V and J are TRBV4-3 and TRBJ2-1; 7 nucleotides agree with TRBD2. Unmatched junction bases numbered 9, after V lost 0 bases and J lost 10 bases. This CDR3 has 15 residues. Germline loops: CDR1 LGHNA, CDR2 YSLEER. CDR3 in DNA: TGCGCCAGCAGCCAAGATCTTGCCCGGGGGGACGAGCAGTTCTTC. Translation gives CASSQDLARGDEQFF.

The gene calls are TRBV3-1 (or the pseudogene TRBV3-2) and TRBJ2-5, with D perhaps TRBD1 (6 bases). Trimming cost V 3 bases and J 3 bases, with 23 bases left between them. This CDR3 spans 18 amino acids. In germline, CDR1 is LGHDT, CDR2 YNNKEL (reference sequence). The CDR3 DNA sequence: TGTGCCAGCAGCCACCAAACTTCCGGCAGGGGATACGAAGAGACCCAGTACTTC. Its protein product is CASSHQTSGRGYEETQYF.

The V call is TRBV11-2, the J call TRBJ2-7, with 11 positions matching TRBD1. CDR3 length: 15 residues. Germline V CDR1 and CDR2: SGHAT, FQNNGV. Trimming cost V 2 bases and J 4 bases; bases outside gene matches: 4. The CDR3 DNA reads TGTGCCAGCAGCTTAAGGGACAGGGGGTCTTACGAGCAGTACTTC. Its protein is CASSLRDRGSYEQYF.